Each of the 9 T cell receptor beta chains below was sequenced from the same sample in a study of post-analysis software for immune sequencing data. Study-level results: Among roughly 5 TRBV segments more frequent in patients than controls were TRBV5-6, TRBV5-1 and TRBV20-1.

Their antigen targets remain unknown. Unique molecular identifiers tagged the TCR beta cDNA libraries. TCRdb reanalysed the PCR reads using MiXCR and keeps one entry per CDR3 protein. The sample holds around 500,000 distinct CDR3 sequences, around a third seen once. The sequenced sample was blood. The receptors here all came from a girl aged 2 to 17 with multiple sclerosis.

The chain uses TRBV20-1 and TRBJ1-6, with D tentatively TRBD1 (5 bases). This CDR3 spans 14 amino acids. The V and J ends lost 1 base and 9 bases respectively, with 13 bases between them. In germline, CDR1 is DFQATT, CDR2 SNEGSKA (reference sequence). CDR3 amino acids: CSARVQEGSSPLHF. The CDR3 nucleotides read TGCAGTGCTAGAGTCCAGGAGGGGAGTTCACCCCTCCACTTT.

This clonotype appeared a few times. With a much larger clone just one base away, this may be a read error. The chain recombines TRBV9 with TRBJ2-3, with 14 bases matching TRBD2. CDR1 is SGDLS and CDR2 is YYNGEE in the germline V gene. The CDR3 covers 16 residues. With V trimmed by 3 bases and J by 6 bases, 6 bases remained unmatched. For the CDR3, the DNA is TGTGCCAGCAGCGCCGCGACTAGCGGGGGGGCGGATACGCAGTATTTT. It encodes CASSAATSGGADTQYF.

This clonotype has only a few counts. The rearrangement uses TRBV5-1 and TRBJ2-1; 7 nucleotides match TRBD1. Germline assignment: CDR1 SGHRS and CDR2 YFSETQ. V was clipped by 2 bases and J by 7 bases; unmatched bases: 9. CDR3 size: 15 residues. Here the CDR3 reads CASSFRTGRENEQFF. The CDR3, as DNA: TGCGCCAGCAGCTTCCGGACAGGTCGGGAAAATGAGCAGTTCTTC. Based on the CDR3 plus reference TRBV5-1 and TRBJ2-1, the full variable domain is KAGVTQTPRYLIKTRGQQVTLSCSPISGHRSVSWYQQTPGQGLQFLFEYFSETQRNKGNFPGRFSGRQFSNSRSEMNVSTLELGDSALYLCASSFRTGRENEQFFGPGTRLTVL.

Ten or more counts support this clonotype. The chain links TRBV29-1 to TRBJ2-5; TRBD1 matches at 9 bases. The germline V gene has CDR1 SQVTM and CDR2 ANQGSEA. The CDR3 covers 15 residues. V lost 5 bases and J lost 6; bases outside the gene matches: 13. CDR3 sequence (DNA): TGCAGCGTTAATGATGGACAGGGGTGGAGTAAGACCCAGTACTTC. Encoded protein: CSVNDGQGWSKTQYF.

The CDR3 sequence: CATGKVGRNTGELFF. The DNA of the CDR3 is TGTGCCACCGGCAAGGTTGGCAGGAACACCGGGGAGCTGTTTTTT. The V call is TRBV15, the J call TRBJ2-2; D is unclear. There are 15 residues in the CDR3. V shed 8 bases and J shed 1 base, with 14 bases lying between them. From germline, CDR1 is LNHNV and CDR2 YYDKDF (reference sequence).

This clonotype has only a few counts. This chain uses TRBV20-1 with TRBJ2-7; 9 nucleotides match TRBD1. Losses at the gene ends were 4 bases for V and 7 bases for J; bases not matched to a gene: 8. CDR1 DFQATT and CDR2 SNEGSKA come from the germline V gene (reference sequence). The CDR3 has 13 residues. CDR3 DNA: TGCAGTGCTAAGAGGACAGGGGTTGAAGAGCAGTACTTC. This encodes CSAKRTGVEEQYF.

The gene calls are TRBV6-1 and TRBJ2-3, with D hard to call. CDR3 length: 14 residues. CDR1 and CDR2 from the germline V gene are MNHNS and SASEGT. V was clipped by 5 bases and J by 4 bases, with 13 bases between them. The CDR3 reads CASSPRFGPDTQYF. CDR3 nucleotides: TGTGCCAGCAGTCCCCGATTCGGTCCAGATACGCAGTATTTT.

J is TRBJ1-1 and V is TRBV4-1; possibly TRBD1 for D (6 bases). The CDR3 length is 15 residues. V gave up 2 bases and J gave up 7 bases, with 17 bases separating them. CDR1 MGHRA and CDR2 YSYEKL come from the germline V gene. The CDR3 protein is CASSQSDSRTIEAFF. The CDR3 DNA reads TGCGCCAGCAGCCAATCGGACAGCCGAACTATTGAAGCTTTCTTT.

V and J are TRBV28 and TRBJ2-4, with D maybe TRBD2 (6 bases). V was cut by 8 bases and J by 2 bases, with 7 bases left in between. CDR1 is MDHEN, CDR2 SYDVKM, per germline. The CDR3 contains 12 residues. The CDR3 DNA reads TGTGCCAGCGGGAGGCCCAAAAACATTCAGTACTTC. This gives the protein CASGRPKNIQYF.